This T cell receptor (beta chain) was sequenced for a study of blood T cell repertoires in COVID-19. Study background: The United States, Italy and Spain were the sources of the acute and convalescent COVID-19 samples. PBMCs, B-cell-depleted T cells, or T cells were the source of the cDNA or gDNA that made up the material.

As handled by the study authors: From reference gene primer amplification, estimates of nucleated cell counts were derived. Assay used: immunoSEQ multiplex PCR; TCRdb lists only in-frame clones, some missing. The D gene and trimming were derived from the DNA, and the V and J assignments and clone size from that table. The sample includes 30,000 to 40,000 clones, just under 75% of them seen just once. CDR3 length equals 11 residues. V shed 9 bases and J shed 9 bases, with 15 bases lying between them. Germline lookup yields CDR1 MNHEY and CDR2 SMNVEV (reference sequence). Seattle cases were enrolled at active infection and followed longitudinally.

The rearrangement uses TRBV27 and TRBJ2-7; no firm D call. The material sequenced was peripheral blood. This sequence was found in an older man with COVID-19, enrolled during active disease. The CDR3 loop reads CASRSQAVQYF. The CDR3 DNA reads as TGTGCCAGTAGATCGCAGGCAGTGCAGTACTTC.